This TCR beta chain is from a study of T cell changes during pregnancy in multiple sclerosis. This table comes from immunoSEQ multiplex PCR, and its TCRdb copy is limited to in-frame clones, with some not included. The profile shows 35,000 to 45,000 clones, more than 85% of them singletons. The CDR3 covers 14 residues. The TCR comes from a female donor with multiple sclerosis, enrolled in a pregnancy study. The source material was CD8+ T cells from peripheral blood mononuclear cells, sampled in the third trimester of pregnancy. The chain couples TRBV21-1 to TRBJ2-7; no DNA check was done on the table's D call, TRBD1. TRBV21-1 is listed as a pseudogene. The CDR3: CASSKKTGGMEQYF. CDR3 DNA sequence: TGTGCCAGCAGCAAAAAAACAGGGGGGATGGAGCAGTACTTC.